This T cell receptor (beta chain) came from a study of blood T cells in healthy people across ages. In this sample, this clonotype turned up a few times. Germline CDR1 and CDR2: SGHRS and YFSETQ. The V and J ends lost 4 bases and 7 bases, in that order; junction bases with no gene match: 7. The CDR3 sequence is 14 residues long. Sample-barcoded 5' priming and a J-beta primer mix drove a second PCR of 7 to 11 cycles. TCRdb re-called the 5' RACE reads through MiXCR, storing one row per CDR3 protein. Altogether approximately 900,000 distinct CDR3 sequences are present, 25% to 35% being singletons, with the ten largest covering roughly 10%. This same sample was also part of a study on T cells of mothers and their children.

The chain is built from TRBV5-1 and TRBJ2-1; 8 nucleotides align to TRBD1. Sequencing was done on a sample of blood. The receptor was isolated from a woman aged 35 to 49 in good health. The CDR3 DNA sequence: TGCGCCAGCAGCGGAGGACAGGGCTGGAATGAGCAGTTCTTC. Encoded protein: CASSGGQGWNEQFF.